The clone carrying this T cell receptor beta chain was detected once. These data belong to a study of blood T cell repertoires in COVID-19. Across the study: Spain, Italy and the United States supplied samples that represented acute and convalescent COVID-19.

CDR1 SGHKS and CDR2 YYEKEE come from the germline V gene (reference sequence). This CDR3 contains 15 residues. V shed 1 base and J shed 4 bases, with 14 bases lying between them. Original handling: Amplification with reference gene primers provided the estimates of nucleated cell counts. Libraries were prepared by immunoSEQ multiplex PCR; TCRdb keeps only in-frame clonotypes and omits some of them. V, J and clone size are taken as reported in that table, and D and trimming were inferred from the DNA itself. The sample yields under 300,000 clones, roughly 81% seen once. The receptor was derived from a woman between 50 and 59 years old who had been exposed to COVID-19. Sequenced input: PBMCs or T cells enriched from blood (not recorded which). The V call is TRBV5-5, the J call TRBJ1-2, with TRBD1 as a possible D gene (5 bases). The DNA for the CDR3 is TGTGCCAGCAGCTTGCCGACAGCTAGATCCTATGGCTACACCTTC. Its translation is CASSLPTARSYGYTF.